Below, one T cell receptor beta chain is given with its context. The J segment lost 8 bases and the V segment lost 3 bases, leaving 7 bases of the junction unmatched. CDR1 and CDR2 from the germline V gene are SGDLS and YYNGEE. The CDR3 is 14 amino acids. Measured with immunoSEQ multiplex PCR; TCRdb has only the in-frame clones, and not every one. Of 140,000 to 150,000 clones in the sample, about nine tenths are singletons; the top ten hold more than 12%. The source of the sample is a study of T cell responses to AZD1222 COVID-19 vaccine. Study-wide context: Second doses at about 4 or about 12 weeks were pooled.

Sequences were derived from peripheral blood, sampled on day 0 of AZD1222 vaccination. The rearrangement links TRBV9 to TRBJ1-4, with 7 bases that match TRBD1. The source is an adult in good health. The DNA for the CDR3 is TGTGCCAGCAGCGGCGGAGGGGGCAGCGAAAAACTGTTTTTT. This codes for CASSGGGGSEKLFF.